This T cell receptor beta chain originates from a study of blood T cell repertoires in COVID-19. The CDR3 has 14 residues. CDR1 SGDLS and CDR2 YYNGEE come from the germline V gene. V lost 4 bases and J lost 7, with 17 bases in between. In the original workflow: Cell counts per sample came from amplifying reference gene primers. Sequenced by immunoSEQ multiplex PCR; TCRdb stores in-frame clones only, minus some. Clone size and the V and J calls come from that table; the DNA yielded D and trimming. The profile covers around 72,000 clones, with 75% to 95% appearing a single time and 10% to 15% taken by the ten largest.

This sequence originates from a human donor with active COVID-19. The donor label of this sample is uncertain. The sample comprised peripheral blood. The J gene is TRBJ2-5, the V gene TRBV9; D is possibly TRBD2 (6 bases). For the CDR3, the DNA is TGTGCCAGCAGCCCCCGGGGAGGTATGGGGACCCAGTACTTC. Translating it yields CASSPRGGMGTQYF.